One and the same sample provided the 8 T cell receptor beta chains below, sequenced in a study of low-dose radiotherapy and immunotherapy resistance in tumors. TRAV- and TRBV-specific primers, spanning alpha and beta chains, primed first-strand cDNA. Over roughly 20 PCR cycles, TCRs were amplified from a constant-region primer and V-primer adapter. TCRdb itself ran the reads through MiXCR, one entry per CDR3 protein. Found here are about 39,000 distinct CDR3 sequences, about a fifth of them singletons; the top ten hold about 8.3%. This sample's time point: after trial treatment. The treatment: LDRT plus nivolumab, ipilimumab, low-dose cyclophosphamide and aspirin (RACIN trial). The sample consisted of PBMCs, taken after low-dose radiotherapy plus immunotherapy. Receptors were obtained from a female donor with ovarian cancer.

With respect to this clonotype: This likely traces to a read error, being one base from a far larger clone. In DNA form, the CDR3 reads TGTGCCAGCAGCTCAGGGAGCGGGGGGGACTCCTACGAGCAGCACTTC. It translates to CASSSGSGGDSYEQHF. The chain has TRBV4-2 and TRBJ2-5; TRBD2 matches at 10 bases. Germline CDR1 reads LGHNA; CDR2 reads YNFKEQ. This CDR3 has 16 amino acids.

In its sample, this clonotype was seen many times. The chain uses TRBV20-1 and TRBJ1-1, with 9 bases matching TRBD1. There are 13 residues in the CDR3. In germline, CDR1 is DFQATT, CDR2 SNEGSKA (reference sequence). V lost 6 bases to trimming and J lost 5 bases; unmatched junction nucleotides: 7. CDR3 region: CSAPTGGRTEAFF. The CDR3 DNA follows: TGCAGTGCCCCGACAGGGGGGAGGACTGAAGCTTTCTTT.

This clonotype has only one observation. One base separates it from a far larger clone, so it is likely a read error. The rearrangement uses TRBV11-2 and TRBJ2-7, with D unresolved. The CDR3 spans 15 residues. Germline CDR1 is SGHAT and CDR2 is FQNNGV. Trimming took 1 base from V and 7 from J, leaving 17 bases between them. DNA for the CDR3: TGTGCCAGCAGCTTAGTAACGGCCTCCTACAATGAGCAGTACTTC. This translates into CASSLVTASYNEQYF.

There are many counts of this clonotype. The chain uses TRBV30 and TRBJ2-1; no firm D call. CDR1 GTSNPN and CDR2 SVGIG come from the germline V gene (reference sequence). The V and J ends lost 0 bases and 12 bases respectively, with 9 bases between them. This CDR3 region has 11 residues. CDR3 in DNA: TGTGCCTGGAGTGTAGGTTCGCGGCAGTTCTTC. Its translation: CAWSVGSRQFF.

This clonotype was seen many times. The chain employs TRBV25-1 and TRBJ1-2; 11 bases agree with TRBD1. Germline CDR1 reads MGHDK; CDR2 reads SYGVNS. J lost 1 base, V lost 4 bases, and 8 bases had no gene match. The CDR3 has 17 residues. CDR3 residues: CASSARTGGDGNYGYTF. DNA for the CDR3: TGTGCCAGCAGTGCTAGGACAGGGGGCGATGGTAACTATGGCTACACCTTC.

This clonotype has a count of ten or more. This sequence joins TRBV19 and TRBJ2-7; 8 bases align to TRBD1. Germline V lookup: CDR1 LNHDA, CDR2 SQIVND (reference sequence). J lost 4 bases, V lost 5 bases, and 7 bases had no gene match. CDR3 size: 14 residues. DNA of the CDR3: TGTGCCAGTAGTTTCCGGGGACAGGCATACGAGCAGTACTTC. Translated: CASSFRGQAYEQYF.

This clonotype was recorded many times. V is TRBV2 and J is TRBJ2-2; the D gene is possibly TRBD1 (6 bases). The V gene lost 2 bases and the J gene lost 0 bases, with 13 bases spanning the gap. CDR3 length: 17 residues. Looked up from germline, CDR1 is SNHLY and CDR2 is FYNNEI. The CDR3 reads CASSERAGTPNTGELFF. As DNA, the CDR3 is TGTGCCAGCAGTGAAAGAGCAGGGACACCGAACACCGGGGAGCTGTTTTTT.

About this clonotype itself: A far larger clone is off by one base, so a read error is likely. This rearrangement joins TRBV13 to TRBJ2-1, with 7 bases lining up with TRBD2. Germline V gives CDR1 PRHDT, CDR2 FYEKMQ (reference sequence). J lost 4 bases, V lost 8 bases, and 11 bases had no gene match. The CDR3 covers 15 residues. In DNA form, the CDR3 reads TGTGCCAGCCGTGGTAGCTGGGGGGGATACAATGAGCAGTTCTTC. It translates to CASRGSWGGYNEQFF.